What follows are 2 T cell receptor beta chains derived from one specimen sequenced in a study of beta chain features in type 1 diabetes. Expressed TCRB transcripts were sequenced because the isolated RNA had all been reverse transcribed beforehand. The table came from immunoSEQ multiplex PCR; TCRdb's copy has only in-frame clones and leaves some out. The sample holds fewer than 250,000 clones, roughly 70% seen once. The sequenced sample was naive CD4+ T cells from blood. The source is a man younger than 45 in good health.

The CDR3 DNA is TGCAGCGTGAATAGACAGGGCTTAACCGGGGAGCTGTTTTTT. Amino acid sequence: CSVNRQGLTGELFF. The chain has TRBV29-1 and TRBJ2-2; 7 bases map to TRBD1. Trimming cost V 6 bases and J 5 bases; bases outside gene matches: 9. Germline loops: CDR1 SQVTM, CDR2 ANQGSEA. The CDR3 runs to 14 residues.

The V call is TRBV7-2, the J call TRBJ2-1; TRBD1 might be the D (6 bases). This CDR3 is built from 15 residues. Trimming removed 1 base from V and 4 bases from J, with 11 bases in between. Germline V gene data show CDR1 as SGHTA and CDR2 as FQGNSA. Here the CDR3 DNA reads TGTGCCAGCAGCTTAGGACAGGCAGAGTACAATGAGCAGTTCTTC. Translation gives CASSLGQAEYNEQFF.